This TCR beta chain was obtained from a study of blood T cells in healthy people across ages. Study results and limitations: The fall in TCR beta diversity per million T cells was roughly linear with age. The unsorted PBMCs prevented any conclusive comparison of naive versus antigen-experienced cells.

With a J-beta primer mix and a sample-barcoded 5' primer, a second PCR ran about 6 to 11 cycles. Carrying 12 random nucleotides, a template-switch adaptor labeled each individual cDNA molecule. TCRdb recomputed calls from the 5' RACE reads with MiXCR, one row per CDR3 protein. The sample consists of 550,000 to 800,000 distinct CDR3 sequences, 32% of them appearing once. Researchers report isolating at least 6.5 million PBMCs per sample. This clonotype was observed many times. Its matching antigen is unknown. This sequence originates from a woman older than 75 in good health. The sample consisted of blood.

The CDR3 spells CAWTGQVPNGYTF. The CDR3 nucleotides are TGTGCCTGGACCGGACAGGTCCCCAATGGCTACACCTTC. The chain links TRBV30 to TRBJ1-2; 7 nucleotides agree with TRBD1. After removal of 4 bases from V and 6 bases from J, the junction contained 8 bases not matched to a gene. Germline V CDR1 and CDR2: GTSNPN, SVGIG (reference sequence). This CDR3 contains 13 residues.